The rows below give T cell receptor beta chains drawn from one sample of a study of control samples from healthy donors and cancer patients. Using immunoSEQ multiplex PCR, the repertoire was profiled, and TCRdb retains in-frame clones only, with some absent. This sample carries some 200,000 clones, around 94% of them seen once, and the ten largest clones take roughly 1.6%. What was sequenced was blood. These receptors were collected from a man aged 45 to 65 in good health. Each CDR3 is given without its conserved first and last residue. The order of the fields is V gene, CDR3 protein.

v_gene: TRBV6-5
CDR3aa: ASRTGGVNNQPQH

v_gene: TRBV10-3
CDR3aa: AITLGRGTEAF

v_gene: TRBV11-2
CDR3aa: ASSAVGGLGETQY

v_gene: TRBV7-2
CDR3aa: ASRLPGTGIDEQY

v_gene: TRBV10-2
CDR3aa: ASMQERPYEQY

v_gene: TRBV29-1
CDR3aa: SVGGEIKTQY

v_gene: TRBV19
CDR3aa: ASSITLSGGASTDTQY

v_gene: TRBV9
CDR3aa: ASSVGRDGNIQY

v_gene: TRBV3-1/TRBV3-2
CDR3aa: ASSQDGTGGTEAF

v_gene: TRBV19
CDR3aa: ASFRDTGTEAF

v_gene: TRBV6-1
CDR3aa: ASSEAGAGTGELF

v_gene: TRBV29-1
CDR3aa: SVPWDTKTYNEQF

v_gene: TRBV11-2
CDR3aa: ASSSTSDRAHEKLF

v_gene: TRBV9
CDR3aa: ASSVAGGGTEAF

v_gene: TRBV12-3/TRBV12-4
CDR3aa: ASSFVPDYGYT

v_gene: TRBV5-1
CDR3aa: ASSLDSLDSGNTIY

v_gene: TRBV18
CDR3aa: ASSPLHDSNQPQH

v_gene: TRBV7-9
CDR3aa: ASISSSGKAF

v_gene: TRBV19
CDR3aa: ASSNGGYT

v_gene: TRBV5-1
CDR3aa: ASSLAGTYTDTQY

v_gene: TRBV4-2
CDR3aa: ASSPESRGNTYEQY

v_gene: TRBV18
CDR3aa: ASSPGRGVNTEAF

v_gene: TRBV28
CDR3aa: ASIKNTGELF

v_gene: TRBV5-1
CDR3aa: ASSLDTRNSPLH

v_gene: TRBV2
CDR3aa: ASRSTVDTQY

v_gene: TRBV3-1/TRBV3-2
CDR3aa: ASSQVDWADTDTQY

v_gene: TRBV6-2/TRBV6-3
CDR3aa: ASSSTDTQY

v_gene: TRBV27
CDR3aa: ASSFSGESARNTIY

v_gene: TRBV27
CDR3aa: ASSFTNQGLRNYEQY

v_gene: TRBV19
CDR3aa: ASSLGQLAKNIQY

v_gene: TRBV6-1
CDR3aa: ASSEITAYEKLF

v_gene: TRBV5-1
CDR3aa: ASSPRNSGNTIY

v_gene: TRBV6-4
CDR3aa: ASTMTGGSGEQF

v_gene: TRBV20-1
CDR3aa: SAGGPGGYT

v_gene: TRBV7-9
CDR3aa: ASSLGGSNWYQETQY

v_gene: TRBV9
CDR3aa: ASSVIVGLEGYT

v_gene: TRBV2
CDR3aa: ASSDGVSSYNEQF

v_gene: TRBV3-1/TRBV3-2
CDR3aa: ASSRSTTAYEQY

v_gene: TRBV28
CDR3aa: ASSPPAANYGYT

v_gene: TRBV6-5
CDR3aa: ASSRPGVGANVLT

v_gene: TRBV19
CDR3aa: ASSIGPGVLNQPQH

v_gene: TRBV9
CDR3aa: ASSVDGQTNQPQH

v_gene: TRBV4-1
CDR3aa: ASSQDAGQGNGYT

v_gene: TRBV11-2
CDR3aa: ASSLGLPGGNQPQH

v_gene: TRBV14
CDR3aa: ASSQGSGSYNEQF

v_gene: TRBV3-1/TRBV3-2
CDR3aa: ASSHPDSTDTQY

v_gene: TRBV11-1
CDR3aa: ASSLRGAGKTDTQY

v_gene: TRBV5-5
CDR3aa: ASSFSTDTQY

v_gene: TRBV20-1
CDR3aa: SASEQLNTEAF

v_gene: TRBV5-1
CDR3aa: ASSSEEGLKNTEAF

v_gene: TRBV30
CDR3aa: AWSPTREAF

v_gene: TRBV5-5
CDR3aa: ASSFNRGDTEAF

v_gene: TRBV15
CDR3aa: ATSRDRGEKLF

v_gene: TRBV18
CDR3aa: ASSPGQGEDYGYT

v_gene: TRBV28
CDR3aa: ASSLYQGGGGYT

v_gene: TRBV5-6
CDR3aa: ASSLGGFYNEQF

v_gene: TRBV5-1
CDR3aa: ASSPRGDSTEAF

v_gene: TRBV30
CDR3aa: AWSRERGLQPQH

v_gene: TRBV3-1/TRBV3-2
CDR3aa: ASSQGGVAKNIQY